A single sample gave rise to the 14 T cell receptor beta chains below, sequenced in a study of blood T cell repertoires in COVID-19. Using immunoSEQ multiplex PCR, the repertoire was profiled, and TCRdb retains in-frame clones only, with some absent. The data contain under 150,000 clones, approximately 81% of them seen just once; the ten biggest clones take up around 1.5%. The sample consisted of peripheral blood. The receptors shown here come from a man aged 50 to 60 with acute or convalescent COVID-19.

The chain is built from TRBV5-1 and TRBJ1-1; tentative D call: TRBD1 (6 bases). This CDR3 spans 19 amino acids. Germline CDR1 SGHRS, CDR2 YFSETQ. V shed 4 bases and J shed 0 bases, with 25 bases lying between them. The CDR3 DNA reads as TGCGCCAGCAGCAGGGGGACGAGACCGAAAACCCTCATGAACACTGAAGCTTTCTTT. Translated: CASSRGTRPKTLMNTEAFF.

The rearrangement uses TRBV10-2 and TRBJ1-1; D is unresolved. This CDR3 spans 14 amino acids. Trimming shortened V by 7 bases and J by 1 base, and 13 bases separated the two germline ends. Per the germline V gene, CDR1 is WSHSY and CDR2 is SAAADI. The DNA of the CDR3 is TGCGCCAGCACTGCGACACCCCGGAACACTGAAGCTTTCTTT. Amino acid sequence: CASTATPRNTEAFF.

The genes are TRBV4-1 and TRBJ2-3, with 9 bases that match TRBD2. The V and J ends lost 3 bases and 4 bases, in that order; junction bases with no gene match: 2. CDR3 length: 14 residues. The germline V gene encodes CDR1 MGHRA and CDR2 YSYEKL. The CDR3, as DNA: TGCGCCAGCAGCCAGGTAGCGGGAGCAGATACGCAGTATTTT. This encodes CASSQVAGADTQYF.

A single count supports this clone. V gene TRBV7-2 combines with J gene TRBJ2-7; 7 bases line up with TRBD1. J was trimmed by 0 bases and V by 5 bases; bases with no gene match: 10. The germline gives CDR1 SGHTA, CDR2 FQGNSA. The CDR3 is 16 residues long. CDR3 DNA sequence: TGTGCCAGCAGCACCTTAGGGGGCGCGACCTCCTACGAGCAGTACTTC. It yields the protein CASSTLGGATSYEQYF.

The chain uses TRBV5-6 and TRBJ1-1, with 7 bases fitting TRBD1. CDR3 length equals 14 residues. V gave up 4 bases and J gave up 1 base; unmatched junction bases: 4. Looked up from germline, CDR1 is SGHDT and CDR2 is YYEEEE. The CDR3 DNA reads TGTGCCAGCAGCCCCGGGACAGCGAACACTGAAGCTTTCTTT. Protein: CASSPGTANTEAFF.

V gene TRBV24-1 combines with J gene TRBJ2-1, with TRBD1 as a possible D gene (5 bases). Trimming took off 3 bases at V and 9 bases at J, with 11 bases between the two ends. The CDR3 covers 13 residues. Germline V lookup: CDR1 KGHDR, CDR2 SFDVKD. The chain's CDR3 is CATSDDQGIEQFF. CDR3 in DNA: TGTGCCACCAGTGATGACCAGGGAATTGAGCAGTTCTTC.

This chain joins TRBV2 and TRBJ1-6, with no clear D. The CDR3 totals 14 residues. CDR1 and CDR2 from the germline V gene are SNHLY and FYNNEI. Trimming pared 7 bases from V and 1 base from J, leaving 8 bases between. CDR3 sequence: CASNWASYNSPLHF. In nucleotides, the CDR3 is TGTGCCAGCAATTGGGCGTCCTATAATTCACCCCTCCACTTT.

This chain links TRBV24-1 with TRBJ2-1; 10 bases agree with TRBD2. CDR3 size: 15 residues. The germline V gene encodes CDR1 KGHDR and CDR2 SFDVKD. Trimming at V came to 4 bases and at J to 11 bases, leaving 10 bases not matched to a gene. The CDR3 reads CATSDSLAGHGKQFF. The CDR3 coding sequence is TGTGCCACCAGTGACTCACTAGCGGGGCACGGGAAGCAGTTCTTC.

The CDR3 nucleotides are TGTGCCAGCAGCCTAAGACTCGCGGAGACCCAGTACTTC. This codes for CASSLRLAETQYF. The chain has TRBV7-8 and TRBJ2-5; no definite D call. CDR3 length equals 13 residues. With 5 bases removed from V and 5 bases from J, the gap between germline ends came to 12 bases. The germline V gene has CDR1 SGHVS and CDR2 FQNEAQ. Supplemented by reference TRBV7-8 and TRBJ2-5, the full variable domain reads GAGVSQSPRYKVAKRGQDVALRCDPISGHVSLFWYQQALGQGPEFLTYFQNEAQLDKSGLPSDRFFAERPEGSVSTLKIQRTQQEDSAVYLCASSLRLAETQYFGPGTRLLVL.

V usage is TRBV29-1 and J usage is TRBJ2-3; 16 positions agree with TRBD2. Losses at the gene ends were 7 bases for V and 6 bases for J; bases not matched to a gene: 4. CDR1 is SQVTM, CDR2 ANQGSEA, per germline. The CDR3 spans 14 residues. In nucleotides, the CDR3 is TGCAGCGCTTCGGGACTAGCGGGGGGGGATACGCAGTATTTT. Translating it yields CSASGLAGGDTQYF.

CDR3 nucleotide sequence: TGTGCCAGCAGTGACCCTCGTTGGGACTTACTTAACTATGGCTACACCTTC. Protein product: CASSDPRWDLLNYGYTF. The chain links TRBV6-4 to TRBJ1-2; D possibly corresponds to TRBD1 (5 bases). The germline gives CDR1 MRHNA, CDR2 SNTAGT. The length of the CDR3 is 17 residues. V shed 2 bases and J shed 1 base, with 17 bases lying between them.

This clone has more than one count but fewer than ten. Other DNA sequences of this sample code for an identical CDR3. This chain links TRBV12-3 or TRBV12-4 with TRBJ1-1; TRBD1 agrees at 10 bases. Trimming at V came to 5 bases and at J to 4 bases, leaving 1 base not matched to a gene. The CDR3 contains 13 residues. This CDR3 reads CASSRTGGTEAFF. CDR3 bases: TGTGCCAGCAGTAGGACAGGGGGCACTGAAGCTTTCTTT.

The chain joins TRBV12-3 or TRBV12-4 to TRBJ1-2, with TRBD1 matching over 8 bases. Trimming took 7 bases from V and 4 from J; bases not matched to a gene: 5. This CDR3 is 13 amino acids long. CDR3 loop: CASNAGTGYGYTF. CDR3 sequence (DNA): TGTGCCAGCAACGCCGGGACAGGCTATGGCTACACCTTC.

This chain connects TRBV3-1 (or the pseudogene TRBV3-2) to TRBJ2-1, with TRBD1 matching 7 bases. CDR3 length: 15 residues. CDR1 is LGHDT and CDR2 is YNNKEL in the germline V gene (reference sequence). V lost 2 bases and J lost 4; bases outside the gene matches: 5. CDR3 bases: TGTGCCAGCAGCCAAAAGGGGACAGTATACAATGAGCAGTTCTTC. Residues: CASSQKGTVYNEQFF.